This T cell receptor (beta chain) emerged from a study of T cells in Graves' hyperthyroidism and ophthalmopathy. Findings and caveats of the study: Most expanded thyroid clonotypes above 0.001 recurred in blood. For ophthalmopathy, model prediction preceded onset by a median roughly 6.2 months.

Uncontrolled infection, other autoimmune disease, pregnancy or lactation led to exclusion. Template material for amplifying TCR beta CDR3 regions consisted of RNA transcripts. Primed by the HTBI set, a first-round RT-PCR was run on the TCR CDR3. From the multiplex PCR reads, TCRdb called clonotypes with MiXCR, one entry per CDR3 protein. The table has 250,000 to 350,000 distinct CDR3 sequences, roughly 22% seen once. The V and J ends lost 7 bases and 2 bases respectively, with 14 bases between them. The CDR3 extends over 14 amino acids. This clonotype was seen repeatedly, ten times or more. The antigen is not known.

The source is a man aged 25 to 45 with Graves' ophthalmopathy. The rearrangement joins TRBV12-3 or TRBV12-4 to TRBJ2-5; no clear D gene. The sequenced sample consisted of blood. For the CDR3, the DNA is TGTGCCAGCACTTCCCATTCGGAGCAAGAGACCCAGTACTTC. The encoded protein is CASTSHSEQETQYF.